This entry lists 31 T cell receptor beta chains sequenced from one sample in a study of blood T cell repertoires in COVID-19 (dated by TCRdb to 2020 to 2021). Preparation of the library involved the immunoSEQ multiplex PCR assay. Sourced from immuneACCESS, this table was stored by TCRdb with only in-frame sequences that have V and J called. A share of the clones is absent; for the studies checked, an unresolved V gene accounts for under half, and the remainder has no known explanation. The sample contains some 400,000 clones, about 89% of them found a single time. The ten largest clones take up 1% to 1.5% of the sample. The source material was PBMCs or T cells enriched from blood (not recorded which). Receptors originate from a man between 25 and 39 years old who had recovered from COVID-19.

As DNA, the CDR3 is TGCAGTGCTAGTTCGGGACTAGCGGGGGGCCCCCAGTTCTTC. It encodes CSASSGLAGGPQFF. The chain is built from TRBV20-1 and TRBJ2-1, with 15 bases that match TRBD2. The length of the CDR3 is 14 residues. Per germline, CDR1 DFQATT and CDR2 SNEGSKA (reference sequence). The junction had 7 bases not matched to a gene; V was cut back by 3 bases and J by 13 bases.

The chain joins TRBV28 to TRBJ2-3, with 11 bases aligning to TRBD1. Per germline, CDR1 MDHEN and CDR2 SYDVKM. With 2 bases clipped from V and 3 bases from J, the junction kept 7 bases outside the gene matches. CDR3 length: 17 residues. Here the CDR3 DNA reads TGTGCCAGCAGTTTACCTGGACAGGGGGCGATTACAGATACGCAGTATTTT. Translation: CASSLPGQGAITDTQYF.

The chain uses TRBV9 and TRBJ2-5, with D maybe TRBD2 (6 bases). Trimming pared 0 bases from V and 5 bases from J, leaving 11 bases between. This CDR3 contains 14 residues. Germline assignment: CDR1 SGDLS and CDR2 YYNGEE. The CDR3 DNA sequence: TGTGCCAGCAGCGTAGGGGGGGAGTGGGAGACCCAGTACTTC. Residues: CASSVGGEWETQYF. The full variable domain, in which reference TRBV9 and TRBJ2-5 provide the parts outside the CDR3, is DSGVTQTPKHLITATGQRVTLRCSPRSGDLSVYWYQQSLDQGLQFLIQYYNGEERAKGNILERFSAQQFPDLHSELNLSSLELGDSALYFCASSVGGEWETQYFGPGTRLLVL.

The chain links TRBV5-1 to TRBJ2-7; 8 positions agree with TRBD2. Germline loops: CDR1 SGHRS, CDR2 YFSETQ. The CDR3 is 17 amino acids. The V segment lost 5 bases and the J segment 1 base; nucleotides outside the gene matches: 14. The CDR3: CASRLGISSGSSYEQYF. The CDR3 DNA is TGCGCCAGCAGATTAGGTATTTCTAGCGGGTCGTCCTACGAGCAGTACTTC.

This clone was counted once. The rearrangement uses TRBV7-9 and TRBJ2-7, with 7 bases identical to TRBD1. The V gene's germline CDR1 is SEHNR and CDR2 FQNEAQ (reference sequence). The trim removed 5 bases at V and 1 base at J, leaving 11 bases unmatched. The CDR3 loop spans 16 amino acids. CDR3 nucleotides: TGTGCCAGCAGCCCTCCCCTGGGACAGCGATCCTACGAGCAGTACTTC. Protein product: CASSPPLGQRSYEQYF.

This sequence joins TRBV5-1 and TRBJ2-1; 9 bases are shared with TRBD2. The trim removed 2 bases at V and 0 bases at J, leaving 6 bases unmatched. Per germline, CDR1 SGHRS and CDR2 YFSETQ. The CDR3 is 17 amino acids. The CDR3, as DNA: TGCGCCAGCAGCTTAGGTAGCGGGGGAGCCTCCTACAATGAGCAGTTCTTC. Encoded protein: CASSLGSGGASYNEQFF.

The chain combines TRBV27 with TRBJ2-7, with a weak D call TRBD2 (5 bases). V was trimmed by 7 bases and J by 2 bases, leaving 9 bases between them. Germline V CDR1 and CDR2: MNHEY, SMNVEV (reference sequence). The CDR3 is 12 amino acids. The CDR3 DNA reads TGTGCCAGCACGTCAGCGGCCTACGAGCAGTACTTC. Its translation: CASTSAAYEQYF.

This clone has just a few counts. V is TRBV6-5 and J is TRBJ2-3; 7 bases are a match to TRBD1. V lost 6 bases, J lost 6 bases, and 9 bases stayed unmatched. Germline-derived CDR1 and CDR2 are MNHEY and SVGAGI. The CDR3 runs to 14 residues. The CDR3 sequence is CASSLGQPADTQYF. The CDR3 DNA reads TGTGCCAGCAGCCTGGGACAGCCTGCGGATACGCAGTATTTT.

The chain employs TRBV4-3 and TRBJ1-2; 9 bases match TRBD1. Trimming cost V 2 bases and J 1 base; bases outside gene matches: 5. CDR3 length: 16 residues. Germline values: CDR1 LGHNA, CDR2 YSLEER. The CDR3 DNA reads TGCGCCAGCAGCCAATCCGGGACAGGGTATAACTATGGCTACACCTTC. Its protein is CASSQSGTGYNYGYTF.

With respect to this clone: Distinct nucleotide sequences in the sample also encode this CDR3. The chain carries TRBV3-1 (or the pseudogene TRBV3-2) and TRBJ1-2; 9 nucleotides agree with TRBD1. The germline gives CDR1 LGHDT, CDR2 YNNKEL (reference sequence). The V gene end was trimmed by 4 bases and the J gene end by 5 bases; junction bases not matched to a gene: 5. This CDR3 comprises 14 residues. This CDR3 reads CASSPGQGGYGYTF. CDR3 sequence (DNA): TGTGCCAGCAGCCCGGGACAGGGCGGGTATGGCTACACCTTC.

The chain couples TRBV9 to TRBJ1-1; D ambiguous. Between the trimmed V and J ends, which lost 4 bases and 8 bases, there was a span of 18 bases. The CDR3 contains 14 residues. Germline V gene sequence: CDR1 SGDLS, CDR2 YYNGEE. The CDR3: CASSPVWALNEAFF. The CDR3 DNA follows: TGTGCCAGCAGCCCGGTTTGGGCTCTAAACGAAGCTTTCTTT.

The gene calls are TRBV29-1 and TRBJ2-5; 8 bases fit TRBD1. The V gene's germline CDR1 is SQVTM and CDR2 ANQGSEA. V dropped 4 bases and J dropped 5; count of bases not matched to a gene: 12. This CDR3 region has 15 residues. CDR3 nucleotides: TGCAGCGTTGCTGCTACAGGGGGATCGGGGGAGACCCAGTACTTC. Protein sequence: CSVAATGGSGETQYF.

The V gene is TRBV2, the J gene TRBJ1-5; D not resolved. CDR1 and CDR2 from the germline V gene are SNHLY and FYNNEI. The CDR3 runs 13 residues. With 7 bases removed from V and 1 base from J, the gap between germline ends came to 8 bases. DNA of the CDR3: TGTGCCAGCATGGGAGCGAGCAATCAGCCCCAGCATTTT. Translating gives CASMGASNQPQHF.

This CDR3 is CASSLYWTGSPEAFF. DNA for the CDR3: TGTGCCAGCAGCTTGTATTGGACAGGGAGCCCTGAAGCTTTCTTT. The chain couples TRBV5-6 to TRBJ1-1; TRBD1 matches 8 bases. The CDR3 spans 15 residues. Germline assignment: CDR1 SGHDT and CDR2 YYEEEE. The ends lost 1 base at V and 6 bases at J; junction bases unmatched: 8.

The chain couples TRBV6-5 to TRBJ2-7; D gene uncertain. The CDR3 loop spans 15 amino acids. Germline assignment: CDR1 MNHEY and CDR2 SVGAGI. The V end lost 4 bases, the J end lost 3 bases, and 16 bases lay between the germline ends. This chain's CDR3 is CASSSATSTVYEQYF. CDR3 nucleotides: TGTGCCAGCAGTTCCGCGACATCAACCGTCTACGAGCAGTACTTC.

V and J are TRBV24-1 and TRBJ2-3, with 7 bases matching TRBD1. The trim removed 4 bases at V and 3 bases at J, leaving 3 bases unmatched. The germline V gene has CDR1 KGHDR and CDR2 SFDVKD. There are 14 residues in the CDR3. This CDR3 reads CATSERGQTDTQYF. The CDR3 nucleotides read TGTGCCACCAGTGAAAGGGGGCAAACAGATACGCAGTATTTT.

V gene TRBV12-3 or TRBV12-4 combines with J gene TRBJ1-1; unclear D gene. The CDR3 loop spans 13 amino acids. The V gene lost 0 bases and the J gene lost 8 bases, with 10 bases spanning the gap. The CDR3 spells CASSLAQEGEAFF. The CDR3, as DNA: TGTGCCAGCAGTTTAGCGCAGGAGGGAGAAGCTTTCTTT.

This clone occurred a few times. The genes are TRBV11-3 and TRBJ1-1; D is possibly TRBD1 (5 bases). This CDR3 region has 16 residues. The V and J ends lost 5 bases and 1 base respectively, with 17 bases between them. CDR1 and CDR2 from the germline V gene are SGHNT and YENEEA. The CDR3 sequence is CASSHRQTSSNTEAFF. CDR3 DNA: TGTGCCAGCAGCCATAGACAGACCTCCTCGAACACTGAAGCTTTCTTT.

CDR3 residues: CASSLTQATDTQYF. The CDR3 DNA reads as TGTGCCAGCAGCTTAACCCAGGCGACAGATACGCAGTATTTT. The genes are TRBV13 and TRBJ2-3; D is undetermined. Trimming took off 2 bases at V and 3 bases at J, with 9 bases between the two ends. The CDR3 length is 14 residues. From germline, CDR1 is PRHDT and CDR2 FYEKMQ (reference sequence).

V is TRBV19 and J is TRBJ2-1, with 9 nucleotides matching TRBD2. The CDR3 runs 14 residues. CDR1 is LNHDA, CDR2 SQIVND, per germline (reference sequence). J lost 9 bases, V lost 7 bases, and 10 bases had no gene match. Written as DNA, the CDR3 is TGTGCCAGTAAACCGGCGGGGGGGGCCGGTGAGCAGTTCTTC. Protein: CASKPAGGAGEQFF.

V usage is TRBV12-5 and J usage is TRBJ1-5, with TRBD1 identical over 8 bases. Trimming cost V 5 bases and J 15 bases; bases outside gene matches: 3. The CDR3 is 10 amino acids. Germline CDR1 reads LGHNT; CDR2 reads FRNRAP. The CDR3, as DNA: TGTGCTAGTGGTCCTGACAGGGGGCATTTT. Its translation is CASGPDRGHF.

The V gene is TRBV19, the J gene TRBJ1-5, with 7 bases aligning to TRBD1. The CDR3 is 15 residues long. Germline V gene sequence: CDR1 LNHDA, CDR2 SQIVND (reference sequence). V lost 6 bases and J lost 3; bases outside the gene matches: 8. The CDR3 sequence: CASSGQVGNNQPQHF. CDR3 bases: TGTGCCAGTAGCGGACAGGTTGGAAACAATCAGCCCCAGCATTTT.

Regarding this clone: The same CDR3 is also encoded by other DNA sequences in this sample. The CDR3 coding sequence is TGTGCCAGCAGTTACTCTTCAGGGTCTGAAGCTTTCTTT. This sequence encodes CASSYSSGSEAFF. The rearrangement links TRBV6-5 to TRBJ1-1, with a weak D call TRBD1 (5 bases). Germline V CDR1 and CDR2: MNHEY, SVGAGI. V was clipped by 0 bases and J by 6 bases, with 8 bases between them. This CDR3 spans 13 amino acids.

This clone was recorded only once. The V gene is TRBV4-2, the J gene TRBJ2-4, with TRBD1 matching 8 bases. The V segment lost 3 bases and the J segment 5 bases; nucleotides outside the gene matches: 12. The CDR3 runs to 17 residues. The germline V gene has CDR1 LGHNA and CDR2 YNFKEQ. CDR3 sequence: CASSQNLAGQGQNIQYF. The CDR3 region has the DNA TGTGCCAGCAGCCAGAACCTCGCAGGACAGGGCCAAAACATTCAGTACTTC.

This chain joins TRBV9 and TRBJ2-5; possible D gene TRBD2, 6 bases. The CDR3 extends over 15 amino acids. Trimming stripped 0 bases from V and 2 bases from J, with 11 bases between. CDR1 SGDLS and CDR2 YYNGEE come from the germline V gene. This CDR3 is CASSVVGGVQETQYF. The DNA of the CDR3 is TGTGCCAGCAGCGTAGTTGGCGGGGTACAAGAGACCCAGTACTTC. The whole variable domain, filled in from reference TRBV9 and TRBJ2-5, reads DSGVTQTPKHLITATGQRVTLRCSPRSGDLSVYWYQQSLDQGLQFLIQYYNGEERAKGNILERFSAQQFPDLHSELNLSSLELGDSALYFCASSVVGGVQETQYFGPGTRLLVL.

This rearrangement joins TRBV9 to TRBJ1-2; no clear D. V lost 2 bases and J lost 8, with 13 bases in between. In germline, CDR1 is SGDLS, CDR2 YYNGEE. The CDR3 contains 13 residues. CDR3 nucleotide sequence: TGTGCCAGCAGCGTGGTTTGGGAGATGGGCTACACCTTC. Its protein product is CASSVVWEMGYTF.

The V and J genes are TRBV7-7 and TRBJ2-3, with TRBD2 identical over 10 bases. V dropped 4 bases and J dropped 5; count of bases not matched to a gene: 9. The germline V gene has CDR1 SSHAT and CDR2 FNYEAQ (reference sequence). The CDR3 spans 16 residues. Written as DNA, the CDR3 is TGTGCCAGCAGCTCCCGAGCGGGGGGGCGGGGAGATACGCAGTATTTT. It codes for CASSSRAGGRGDTQYF.

This clone was seen only once. This rearrangement joins TRBV6-6 to TRBJ1-1; a possible D gene is TRBD1 (5 bases). The germline V gene encodes CDR1 MNHNY and CDR2 SVGAGI (reference sequence). V was cut by 3 bases and J by 10 bases, with 12 bases left in between. This CDR3 contains 12 residues. The CDR3 is CASSYGAEGAFF. In DNA, the CDR3 is TGTGCCAGCAGTTATGGGGCGGAGGGAGCTTTCTTT.

The gene calls are TRBV2 and TRBJ1-1; 11 nucleotides line up with TRBD1. Unmatched junction bases numbered 6, after V lost 6 bases and J lost 3 bases. Germline loops: CDR1 SNHLY, CDR2 FYNNEI. This CDR3 has 15 amino acids. The CDR3 spells CASRGTGGFHTEAFF. The CDR3 DNA sequence: TGTGCCAGCAGGGGGACAGGGGGTTTTCACACTGAAGCTTTCTTT.

The chain recombines TRBV5-1 with TRBJ2-5; TRBD1 aligns across 9 bases. Looked up from germline, CDR1 is SGHRS and CDR2 is YFSETQ. Trimming at V came to 4 bases and at J to 2 bases, leaving 6 bases not matched to a gene. This CDR3 comprises 15 residues. This CDR3 is CASSRAGTGQETQYF. CDR3 nucleotides: TGCGCCAGCAGCCGGGCAGGGACAGGGCAAGAGACCCAGTACTTC. Using reference TRBV5-1 and TRBJ2-5 for the parts outside the CDR3, the full variable domain is KAGVTQTPRYLIKTRGQQVTLSCSPISGHRSVSWYQQTPGQGLQFLFEYFSETQRNKGNFPGRFSGRQFSNSRSEMNVSTLELGDSALYLCASSRAGTGQETQYFGPGTRLLVL.

The CDR3 spells CASSSNTGGEAFF. In DNA, the CDR3 is TGCGCCAGCAGCTCAAATACAGGGGGCGAAGCTTTCTTT. This sequence joins TRBV5-1 and TRBJ1-1; 9 bases match TRBD1. The CDR3 consists of 13 residues. V lost 3 bases and J lost 8; bases outside the gene matches: 5. The germline V gene has CDR1 SGHRS and CDR2 YFSETQ.